Each of the 25 T cell receptor beta chains below was sequenced from the same sample in a study of OX40 agonist ivuxolimab in advanced cancers. Only in-frame clones appear in the TCRdb table, and some are missing; sequencing was by immunoSEQ multiplex PCR. The table shows about 80,000 clones, with 94% occurring only once. The specimen comprised CD4+ or CD8+ T cells sorted from blood, sampled in a trial of the OX40 agonist ivuxolimab. These receptors were obtained from an adult with an advanced solid tumor such as melanoma, head and neck, liver or kidney cancer.

The chain couples TRBV5-4 to TRBJ2-2, with D perhaps TRBD2 (6 bases). CDR1 is SGHNT and CDR2 is YYREEE in the germline V gene (reference sequence). The CDR3 runs to 16 residues. Trimming took off 4 bases at V and 12 bases at J, with 25 bases between the two ends. Written as DNA, the CDR3 is TGTGCCAGCAGCCCGGACTACTTTCTAGGACGGCAAAAGCTGTTTTTT. This gives the protein CASSPDYFLGRQKLFF.

This clone was counted only a few times. The CDR3 is CASSPSLPDEQFF. CDR3 nucleotide sequence: TGTGCCAGCAGCCCCTCTCTCCCGGATGAGCAGTTCTTC. The rearrangement joins TRBV7-6 to TRBJ2-1, with D unresolved. The V end was cut by 5 bases, the J end by 8 bases, with 13 bases between. Germline V gene lookup returns CDR1 SGHVS and CDR2 FNYEAQ. The length of the CDR3 is 13 residues.

This chain connects TRBV19 to TRBJ1-1, with 9 nucleotides matching TRBD1. Trimming at V came to 1 base and at J to 5 bases, leaving 5 bases not matched to a gene. This CDR3 has 15 residues. Germline values: CDR1 LNHDA, CDR2 SQIVND (reference sequence). DNA of the CDR3: TGTGCCAGTAGTATAGGGACAGGGGCTGTGACTGAAGCTTTCTTT. Amino acid sequence: CASSIGTGAVTEAFF.

The chain couples TRBV30 to TRBJ2-6; D is uncertain. The CDR3 sequence is 14 residues long. CDR1 is GTSNPN and CDR2 is SVGIG in the germline V gene (reference sequence). Between the trimmed V and J ends, which lost 2 bases and 2 bases, there was a span of 7 bases. Here the CDR3 reads CAWSSGAGANVLTF. DNA for the CDR3: TGTGCCTGGAGTAGTGGAGCTGGGGCCAACGTCCTGACTTTC.

The rearrangement joins TRBV5-4 to TRBJ2-7; D is ambiguous. V dropped 3 bases and J dropped 0 bases, with 7 bases sitting between them. This CDR3 has 13 amino acids. From germline, CDR1 is SGHNT and CDR2 YYREEE (reference sequence). In DNA form, the CDR3 reads TGTGCCAGCAGCTCTTCCCTCTCCTACGAGCAGTACTTC. It yields the protein CASSSSLSYEQYF. The whole variable domain, filled in from reference TRBV5-4 and TRBJ2-7, reads ETGVTQSPTHLIKTRGQQVTLRCSSQSGHNTVSWYQQALGQGPQFIFQYYREEENGRGNFPPRFSGLQFPNYSSELNVNALELDDSALYLCASSSSLSYEQYFGPGTRLTVT.

The genes are TRBV4-3 and TRBJ2-1, with 14 bases that match TRBD2. Germline V gives CDR1 LGHNA, CDR2 YSLEER. The junction had 7 bases not matched to a gene; V was cut back by 7 bases and J by 8 bases. The CDR3 spans 15 residues. As DNA, the CDR3 is TGCGCCAGCACCTTAGGGACTAGCGGGGGATATGAGCAGTTCTTC. It codes for CASTLGTSGGYEQFF.

The chain joins TRBV21-1 to TRBJ2-1; the table's D call, TRBD1, has no DNA check behind it. TRBV21-1 is a pseudogene. The CDR3 contains 17 residues. The CDR3 nucleotides are TGTGCCAGCAGCAAAGACACAGGGAGACTCCCGGTCAATGAGCAGTTCTTC. It is translated as CASSKDTGRLPVNEQFF.

The gene calls are TRBV20-1 and TRBJ2-1; D not resolved. The V gene's germline CDR1 is DFQATT and CDR2 SNEGSKA (reference sequence). V shed 6 bases and J shed 0 bases, with 3 bases lying between them. CDR3 length: 11 residues. The CDR3 reads CSANSYNEQFF. In DNA, the CDR3 is TGCAGTGCCAACTCCTACAATGAGCAGTTCTTC.

The chain uses TRBV5-6 and TRBJ2-6; 8 positions match TRBD1. V trimming: 4 bases; J trimming: 0 bases; junction bases outside the gene matches: 3. The CDR3 runs 16 residues. From germline, CDR1 is SGHDT and CDR2 YYEEEE. CDR3 DNA sequence: TGTGCCAGCAGCCTTGGGACAGGCTCTGGGGCCAACGTCCTGACTTTC. Translated, it gives CASSLGTGSGANVLTF.

This chain connects TRBV6-5 to TRBJ2-7; D gene ambiguous. V shed 2 bases and J shed 0 bases, with 11 bases lying between them. From germline, CDR1 is MNHEY and CDR2 SVGAGI. The CDR3 sequence is 15 residues long. The CDR3 bases are TGTGCCAGCAGTTACAGGGCGGTGGGCTCCTACGAGCAGTACTTC. It specifies CASSYRAVGSYEQYF.

This chain joins TRBV7-9 and TRBJ2-5; 12 bases agree with TRBD2. Germline CDR1 SEHNR, CDR2 FQNEAQ (reference sequence). V lost 5 bases, J lost 5 bases, and 9 bases stayed unmatched. The CDR3 runs to 16 residues. CDR3 sequence: CASSARTSGARETQYF. CDR3 bases: TGTGCCAGCAGCGCGCGGACTAGCGGGGCCAGGGAGACCCAGTACTTC.

The CDR3 spells CASSYSIAGTDTQYF. CDR3 coding DNA: TGTGCCAGCAGTTACTCGATCGCAGGAACAGATACGCAGTATTTT. The chain couples TRBV6-5 to TRBJ2-3; D is undetermined. The germline CDR1 and CDR2 sequences are MNHEY and SVGAGI. This CDR3 is 15 amino acids long. Trimming took 0 bases from V and 3 from J, leaving 10 bases between them.

The V call is TRBV2, the J call TRBJ1-2, with TRBD1 matching 7 bases. The CDR3 covers 13 residues. CDR1 and CDR2 from the germline V gene are SNHLY and FYNNEI. Trimming took 10 bases from V and 8 from J; bases not matched to a gene: 13. The DNA of the CDR3 is TGTGCCACAACCGTGGGAGGGGGCGTCGGCTACACCTTC. Translated: CATTVGGGVGYTF.

The J gene is TRBJ1-2, the V gene TRBV7-2, with 8 bases matching TRBD1. V trimming: 4 bases; J trimming: 2 bases; junction bases outside the gene matches: 6. The CDR3 is made up of 15 amino acids. CDR1 and CDR2 from the germline V gene are SGHTA and FQGNSA. The CDR3 spells CASSSSDRANYGYTF. For the CDR3, the DNA is TGTGCCAGCAGCTCATCGGACAGGGCAAACTATGGCTACACCTTC.

The gene calls are TRBV7-9 and TRBJ2-5; D tentatively fits TRBD1 or TRBD2 (6 bases each). Germline V gene sequence: CDR1 SEHNR, CDR2 FQNEAQ (reference sequence). CDR3 size: 14 residues. V was trimmed by 1 base and J by 5 bases, leaving 11 bases between them. CDR3 region: CASSLVPGAETQYF. In DNA, the CDR3 is TGTGCCAGCAGCTTAGTACCGGGGGCGGAGACCCAGTACTTC.

As for this clone: Other DNA sequences in this specimen translate into the identical CDR3. This rearrangement joins TRBV19 to TRBJ1-1; unclear D gene. This CDR3 comprises 12 residues. V was clipped by 6 bases and J by 5 bases, with 10 bases between them. The V gene's germline CDR1 is LNHDA and CDR2 SQIVND (reference sequence). CDR3: CASREGGTEAFF. CDR3 coding DNA: TGTGCCAGTAGGGAAGGAGGAACTGAAGCTTTCTTT. The full variable domain, with the rest looked up from reference TRBV19 and TRBJ1-1, is DGGITQSPKYLFRKEGQNVTLSCEQNLNHDAMYWYRQDPGQGLRLIYYSQIVNDFQKGDIAEGYSVSREKKESFPLTVTSAQKNPTAFYLCASREGGTEAFFGQGTRLTVV.

The chain employs TRBV30 and TRBJ2-7; D possibly corresponds to TRBD1 (6 bases). CDR1 is GTSNPN, CDR2 SVGIG, per germline (reference sequence). The CDR3 has 14 residues. V lost 2 bases and J lost 3, with 14 bases in between. CDR3 nucleotides: TGTGCCTGGAGTAGGGCAGGGGATTTCTACGAGCAGTACTTC. Translation: CAWSRAGDFYEQYF.

The rearrangement uses TRBV28 and TRBJ2-7; possibly TRBD2 for D (6 bases). CDR1 is MDHEN, CDR2 SYDVKM, per germline. This CDR3 has 13 amino acids. V lost 6 bases, J lost 1 base, and 10 bases lay in between. The CDR3 coding sequence is TGTGCCAGCAGCCCTGGGGGGTCCTACGAGCAGTACTTC. It encodes CASSPGGSYEQYF.

This chain links TRBV5-6 with TRBJ2-7; TRBD2 matches at 12 bases. Trimming cost V 1 base and J 4 bases; bases outside gene matches: 3. The V gene's germline CDR1 is SGHDT and CDR2 YYEEEE. The CDR3 consists of 15 residues. CDR3 loop: CASSLTSGRWYEQYF. CDR3 coding DNA: TGTGCCAGCAGCTTGACTAGCGGGAGGTGGTACGAGCAGTACTTC. Variable domain in full (rest from reference TRBV5-6 and TRBJ2-7): DAGVTQSPTHLIKTRGQQVTLRCSPKSGHDTVSWYQQALGQGPQFIFQYYEEEERQRGNFPDRFSGHQFPNYSSELNVNALLLGDSALYLCASSLTSGRWYEQYFGPGTRLTVT.

This sequence joins TRBV10-3 and TRBJ2-5; TRBD2 aligns across 16 bases. The DNA end lines up better with TRBJ2-7; the J call may be wrong. The CDR3 runs 16 residues. Germline CDR1 reads ENHRY; CDR2 reads SYGVKD. The CDR3 bases are TGTGCCATCAGTGCGGGACTAGCGGGAGGGCCCTACGAGCAGTACTTC. Translating it yields CAISAGLAGGPYEQYF.

The V call is TRBV6-1, the J call TRBJ2-5; 9 nucleotides match TRBD2. The CDR3 is 13 amino acids. The trim removed 9 bases at V and 2 bases at J, leaving 4 bases unmatched. The germline V gene has CDR1 MNHNS and CDR2 SASEGT. CDR3 sequence (DNA): TGTGCCAGTACGACTAGCGGACAAGAGACCCAGTACTTC. The encoded protein is CASTTSGQETQYF.

The CDR3 region is CATPARGDTGELFF. Written as DNA, the CDR3 is TGTGCCACCCCAGCGCGGGGGGACACCGGGGAGCTGTTTTTT. The chain couples TRBV6-5 to TRBJ2-2, with 8 bases identical to TRBD2. The CDR3 spans 14 residues. With 10 bases clipped from V and 3 bases from J, the junction kept 7 bases outside the gene matches. CDR1 MNHEY and CDR2 SVGAGI come from the germline V gene.

This chain joins TRBV4-3 and TRBJ2-1; TRBD2 agrees at 8 bases. The trim removed 0 bases at V and 8 bases at J, leaving 12 bases unmatched. CDR3 length: 17 amino acids. Germline V lookup: CDR1 LGHNA, CDR2 YSLEER. The CDR3: CASSQETISGIFYEQFF. The CDR3 DNA is TGCGCCAGCAGCCAAGAGACCATTAGCGGGATTTTCTATGAGCAGTTCTTC.

The chain employs TRBV5-1 and TRBJ1-3, with TRBD1 matching 8 bases. Per germline, CDR1 SGHRS and CDR2 YFSETQ. Trimming at V came to 3 bases and at J to 4 bases, leaving 6 bases not matched to a gene. CDR3 length equals 15 residues. CDR3 loop: CASSWGQATGNTIYF. CDR3 coding DNA: TGCGCCAGCAGCTGGGGACAGGCGACGGGAAACACCATATATTTT.

The chain carries TRBV28 and TRBJ1-3; the D is unclear. V was shortened by 5 bases and J by 3 bases, with 14 bases between the two germline ends. The V gene's germline CDR1 is MDHEN and CDR2 SYDVKM. The CDR3 is made up of 15 amino acids. This CDR3 reads CASSPRPAYGNTIYF. Here the CDR3 DNA reads TGTGCCAGCAGTCCCCGCCCTGCTTATGGAAACACCATATATTTT.